Shown below are 26 T cell receptor beta chains from a single sample sequenced in a study of beta chain features in type 1 diabetes. Expressed TCRB transcripts were sequenced because the isolated RNA had all been reverse transcribed beforehand. The protocol was immunoSEQ multiplex PCR, while the TCRdb copy is restricted to in-frame clones and leaves out a portion. The sample lists some 220,000 clones; under 13% were seen once. Sequences were obtained from central memory CD4+ T cells from blood. The receptors originated from a man between 18 and 35 years old in good health.

The chain is built from TRBV29-1 and TRBJ2-3; D is uncertain. Trimming took 4 bases from V and 6 from J, leaving 11 bases between them. Per germline, CDR1 SQVTM and CDR2 ANQGSEA. The CDR3 is 12 residues long. The CDR3 region is CSVGLRGDTQYF. The DNA for the CDR3 is TGCAGCGTTGGCCTCAGAGGCGATACGCAGTATTTT.

This clone was seen only a few times. The V call is TRBV7-3, the J call TRBJ2-3, with TRBD2 as a possible D gene (5 bases). The V end lost 3 bases, the J end lost 0 bases, and 13 bases lay between the germline ends. The CDR3 loop spans 16 amino acids. Germline CDR1 reads SGHTA; CDR2 reads FQGTGA. The CDR3 here is CASSFFVGGSTDTQYF. The CDR3 DNA is TGTGCCAGCAGCTTTTTCGTTGGCGGGAGCACAGATACGCAGTATTTT.

In the case of this clone: One end of the junction is discordant with germline, which a read error may explain. The CDR3, as DNA: TGTGCCAGCAGTTTAGGAGGTAGTCAAGAGACCCAGTACTTC. Its protein product is CASSLGGSQETQYF. The chain employs TRBV7-2 and TRBJ2-5, with D maybe TRBD2 (5 bases). From germline, CDR1 is SGHTA and CDR2 FQGNSA. The CDR3 has 14 amino acids.

This rearrangement joins TRBV9 to TRBJ2-5; a weak D match, TRBD1 (6 bases). Trimming stripped 0 bases from V and 3 bases from J, with 9 bases between. There are 14 residues in the CDR3. In germline, CDR1 is SGDLS, CDR2 YYNGEE. CDR3 sequence reads: CASSVVAGEETQYF. The DNA for the CDR3 is TGTGCCAGCAGCGTAGTGGCAGGGGAAGAGACCCAGTACTTC. The complete variable domain, with remaining parts taken from reference TRBV9 and TRBJ2-5, reads DSGVTQTPKHLITATGQRVTLRCSPRSGDLSVYWYQQSLDQGLQFLIQYYNGEERAKGNILERFSAQQFPDLHSELNLSSLELGDSALYFCASSVVAGEETQYFGPGTRLLVL.

This clone was seen only a few times. V and J are TRBV30 and TRBJ2-7; no firm D call. V shed 4 bases and J shed 5 bases, with 15 bases lying between them. CDR1 and CDR2 from the germline V gene are GTSNPN and SVGIG (reference sequence). The CDR3 length is 13 residues. The CDR3 loop is CAWTTGRLHEQYF. CDR3 DNA sequence: TGTGCCTGGACAACCGGCAGGCTCCACGAGCAGTACTTC.

This chain joins TRBV29-1 and TRBJ2-7; D is perhaps TRBD1 (6 bases). This CDR3 is built from 14 residues. V lost 4 bases to trimming and J lost 0 bases, with 13 bases between them. Germline loops: CDR1 SQVTM, CDR2 ANQGSEA. CDR3 nucleotide sequence: TGCAGCGTTGTTGCCAGGGGTGGCTCCTACGAGCAGTACTTC. Residues: CSVVARGGSYEQYF.

The chain couples TRBV30 to TRBJ2-7, with TRBD1 identical over 7 bases. The CDR3 extends over 14 amino acids. CDR1 and CDR2 from the germline V gene are GTSNPN and SVGIG (reference sequence). J was trimmed by 2 bases and V by 5 bases; bases with no gene match: 9. CDR3 region: CAWFPGQSTYEQYF. CDR3 in DNA: TGTGCCTGGTTTCCGGGACAGAGCACCTACGAGCAGTACTTC.

This clone has only a few counts. This chain links TRBV6-1 with TRBJ2-7; TRBD2 matches 13 bases. The CDR3 sequence is 18 residues long. Per germline, CDR1 MNHNS and CDR2 SASEGT. J lost 2 bases, V lost 0 bases, and 7 bases had no gene match. This chain's CDR3 is CASSEARPTSGRAYEQYF. The CDR3 nucleotides are TGTGCCAGCAGTGAAGCCCGCCCTACTAGCGGGAGGGCCTACGAGCAGTACTTC.

This clone was seen repeatedly, ten times or more. The gene calls are TRBV15 and TRBJ2-7, with D possibly being TRBD1 or TRBD2 (7 bases each). There are 15 residues in the CDR3. Per the germline V gene, CDR1 is LNHNV and CDR2 is YYDKDF (reference sequence). Trimming removed 1 base from V and 5 bases from J, with 15 bases in between. The CDR3 spells CATSRAGGRANEQYF. The CDR3 DNA sequence: TGTGCCACCAGCAGAGCAGGGGGGAGGGCCAACGAGCAGTACTTC.

This clone was picked up a small number of times. The chain links TRBV7-2 to TRBJ2-1; D is ambiguous. Germline values: CDR1 SGHTA, CDR2 FQGNSA. This CDR3 contains 17 residues. Trimming pared 0 bases from V and 5 bases from J, leaving 17 bases between. In DNA form, the CDR3 reads TGTGCCAGCAGCTTAGCGTTGGCTACAGAACTAAACAATGAGCAGTTCTTC. This sequence encodes CASSLALATELNNEQFF.

This chain connects TRBV13 to TRBJ2-7, with 9 nucleotides matching TRBD1. The CDR3 covers 15 residues. Unmatched junction bases numbered 9, after V lost 3 bases and J lost 6 bases. Germline V lookup: CDR1 PRHDT, CDR2 FYEKMQ (reference sequence). As DNA, the CDR3 is TGTGCCAGCAGCTTTCCGGGACAGGGAATTAGCGAGCAGTACTTC. Translation gives CASSFPGQGISEQYF.

The table lists this clone with a few counts. V gene TRBV7-9 combines with J gene TRBJ1-5; the D is unclear. The CDR3 totals 13 residues. Looked up from germline, CDR1 is SEHNR and CDR2 is FQNEAQ (reference sequence). V gave up 4 bases and J gave up 5 bases, with 9 bases separating them. CDR3 amino acids: CASSSTGDQPQHF. CDR3 bases: TGTGCCAGCAGCTCGACCGGGGATCAGCCCCAGCATTTT.

This clone was seen a handful of times. V is TRBV14 and J is TRBJ2-7, with 8 positions matching TRBD2. The V and J ends lost 1 base and 2 bases, in that order; junction bases with no gene match: 4. Germline assignment: CDR1 SGHDN and CDR2 FVKESK. The CDR3 spans 15 residues. The CDR3 spells CASSQGLAGAYEQYF. As DNA, the CDR3 is TGTGCCAGCAGCCAAGGCCTAGCGGGTGCCTACGAGCAGTACTTC.

This chain joins TRBV11-2 and TRBJ2-6; D is uncertain. V was cut by 6 bases and J by 0 bases, with 12 bases left in between. The CDR3 is made up of 16 amino acids. Germline loops: CDR1 SGHAT, CDR2 FQNNGV. CDR3 nucleotides: TGTGCCAGCAGATCACTCAGAGGCTCTGGGGCCAACGTCCTGACTTTC. This translates into CASRSLRGSGANVLTF. Combining the CDR3 with reference TRBV11-2 and TRBJ2-6 gives the whole variable domain EAGVAQSPRYKIIEKRQSVAFWCNPISGHATLYWYQQILGQGPKLLIQFQNNGVVDDSQLPKDRFSAERLKGVDSTLKIQPAKLEDSAVYLCASRSLRGSGANVLTFGAGSRLTVL.

This clone showed up many times. This chain links TRBV4-2 with TRBJ2-1, with 8 bases aligning to TRBD2. CDR3 size: 16 residues. Germline V lookup: CDR1 LGHNA, CDR2 YNFKEQ. Trimming at V came to 4 bases and at J to 7 bases, leaving 12 bases not matched to a gene. CDR3 sequence reads: CASSPQGDRGGNEQFF. In nucleotides, the CDR3 is TGTGCCAGCAGCCCCCAAGGAGACCGGGGGGGGAATGAGCAGTTCTTC.

This clone was counted between two and nine times. This chain joins TRBV5-4 and TRBJ2-7; 8 nucleotides match TRBD2. V shed 4 bases, J shed 9 bases, and the junction held 18 bases outside the gene matches. Germline-derived CDR1 and CDR2 are SGHNT and YYREEE (reference sequence). This CDR3 has 16 amino acids. DNA for the CDR3: TGTGCCAGCAGCCCATCAGTAGCGGGGACCGTCCTGGGGCAGTACTTC. It specifies CASSPSVAGTVLGQYF.

This clone has just a few counts. The V and J genes are TRBV9 and TRBJ2-1; 8 bases line up with TRBD2. The CDR3 has 15 amino acids. Germline V lookup: CDR1 SGDLS, CDR2 YYNGEE. Germline trimming cut 0 bases from V and 3 bases from J; bases unmatched to any gene: 2. The DNA for the CDR3 is TGTGCCAGCAGCGTAGCTACTAGCGGCTACAATGAGCAGTTCTTC. It specifies CASSVATSGYNEQFF.

The V and J genes are TRBV7-2 and TRBJ2-5, with a tentative D call TRBD2 (6 bases). V gave up 5 bases and J gave up 5 bases, with 15 bases separating them. The CDR3 is 14 residues long. Germline CDR1 reads SGHTA; CDR2 reads FQGNSA. The CDR3 bases are TGTGCCAGCAGCCCAGAGGCGGGATGGGAGACCCAGTACTTC. Protein product: CASSPEAGWETQYF.

The V gene is TRBV7-9, the J gene TRBJ1-1, with 7 nucleotides matching TRBD1. The germline gives CDR1 SEHNR, CDR2 FQNEAQ (reference sequence). V lost 1 base to trimming and J lost 6 bases; unmatched junction nucleotides: 8. There are 15 residues in the CDR3. The chain's CDR3 is CASSLDGRGKAEAFF. CDR3 nucleotides: TGTGCCAGCAGCTTAGATGGCAGGGGGAAGGCTGAAGCTTTCTTT.

This clone has only a few counts. This sequence joins TRBV29-1 and TRBJ2-5, with D possibly TRBD2 on 6 matching bases. V lost 7 bases to trimming and J lost 3 bases, with 12 bases between them. CDR3 size: 12 residues. The germline V gene encodes CDR1 SQVTM and CDR2 ANQGSEA. The CDR3 DNA follows: TGCAGCGGGTTGGGCGGGGAAGAGACCCAGTACTTC. It codes for CSGLGGEETQYF.

Only a few counts were recorded for this clone. The V gene is TRBV6-6, the J gene TRBJ2-5; D call uncertain. The CDR3 totals 11 residues. CDR1 and CDR2 from the germline V gene are MNHNY and SVGAGI (reference sequence). V lost 3 bases and J lost 9, with 8 bases in between. Here the CDR3 DNA reads TGTGCCAGCAGTTATAGCTGGGCCCAGTACTTC. Translating gives CASSYSWAQYF.

This sequence joins TRBV4-1 and TRBJ2-7, with no clear D. The V gene lost 4 bases and the J gene lost 6 bases, with 13 bases spanning the gap. The CDR3 loop spans 13 amino acids. Germline lookup yields CDR1 MGHRA and CDR2 YSYEKL. CDR3 nucleotide sequence: TGCGCCAGCAGCCGAGTTCCCACCACCGAGCAGTACTTC. The encoded protein is CASSRVPTTEQYF.

The V call is TRBV7-6, the J call TRBJ2-1, with unresolved D. The CDR3 is 14 residues long. The germline V gene has CDR1 SGHVS and CDR2 FNYEAQ. The V gene lost 1 base and the J gene lost 8 bases, with 12 bases spanning the gap. The CDR3 coding sequence is TGTGCCAGCAGCTTAGAGGCTAGTAAGCATGAGCAGTTCTTC. Translation gives CASSLEASKHEQFF.

The rearrangement joins TRBV14 to TRBJ2-7, with unresolved D. Germline V CDR1 and CDR2: SGHDN, FVKESK. The CDR3 is made up of 13 amino acids. V was clipped by 5 bases and J by 2 bases, with 10 bases between them. The CDR3 reads CASSIPGTYEQYF. In DNA form, the CDR3 reads TGTGCCAGCAGCATCCCCGGAACCTACGAGCAGTACTTC. Based on the CDR3 plus reference TRBV14 and TRBJ2-7, the full variable domain is EAGVTQFPSHSVIEKGQTVTLRCDPISGHDNLYWYRRVMGKEIKFLLHFVKESKQDESGMPNNRFLAERTGGTYSTLKVQPAELEDSGVYFCASSIPGTYEQYFGPGTRLTVT.

V usage is TRBV5-4 and J usage is TRBJ2-7; TRBD1 might be the D (9 bases). The germline V gene encodes CDR1 SGHNT and CDR2 YYREEE (reference sequence). V was cut by 6 bases and J by 3 bases, with 19 bases left in between. The CDR3 extends over 15 amino acids. The CDR3: CASTTGGGRSYEQYF. CDR3 nucleotide sequence: TGTGCCAGCACTACAGGGGGCGGGAGGAGCTACGAGCAGTACTTC.

The V gene is TRBV15, the J gene TRBJ2-5; D might be TRBD2 (5 bases). This CDR3 is built from 16 residues. Germline lookup yields CDR1 LNHNV and CDR2 YYDKDF (reference sequence). V was pared by 1 base and J by 2 bases, with 14 bases between. The CDR3 nucleotides read TGTGCCACCAGCAGAGGGAGTAGCGCGAAACAAGAGACCCAGTACTTC. It is translated as CATSRGSSAKQETQYF.